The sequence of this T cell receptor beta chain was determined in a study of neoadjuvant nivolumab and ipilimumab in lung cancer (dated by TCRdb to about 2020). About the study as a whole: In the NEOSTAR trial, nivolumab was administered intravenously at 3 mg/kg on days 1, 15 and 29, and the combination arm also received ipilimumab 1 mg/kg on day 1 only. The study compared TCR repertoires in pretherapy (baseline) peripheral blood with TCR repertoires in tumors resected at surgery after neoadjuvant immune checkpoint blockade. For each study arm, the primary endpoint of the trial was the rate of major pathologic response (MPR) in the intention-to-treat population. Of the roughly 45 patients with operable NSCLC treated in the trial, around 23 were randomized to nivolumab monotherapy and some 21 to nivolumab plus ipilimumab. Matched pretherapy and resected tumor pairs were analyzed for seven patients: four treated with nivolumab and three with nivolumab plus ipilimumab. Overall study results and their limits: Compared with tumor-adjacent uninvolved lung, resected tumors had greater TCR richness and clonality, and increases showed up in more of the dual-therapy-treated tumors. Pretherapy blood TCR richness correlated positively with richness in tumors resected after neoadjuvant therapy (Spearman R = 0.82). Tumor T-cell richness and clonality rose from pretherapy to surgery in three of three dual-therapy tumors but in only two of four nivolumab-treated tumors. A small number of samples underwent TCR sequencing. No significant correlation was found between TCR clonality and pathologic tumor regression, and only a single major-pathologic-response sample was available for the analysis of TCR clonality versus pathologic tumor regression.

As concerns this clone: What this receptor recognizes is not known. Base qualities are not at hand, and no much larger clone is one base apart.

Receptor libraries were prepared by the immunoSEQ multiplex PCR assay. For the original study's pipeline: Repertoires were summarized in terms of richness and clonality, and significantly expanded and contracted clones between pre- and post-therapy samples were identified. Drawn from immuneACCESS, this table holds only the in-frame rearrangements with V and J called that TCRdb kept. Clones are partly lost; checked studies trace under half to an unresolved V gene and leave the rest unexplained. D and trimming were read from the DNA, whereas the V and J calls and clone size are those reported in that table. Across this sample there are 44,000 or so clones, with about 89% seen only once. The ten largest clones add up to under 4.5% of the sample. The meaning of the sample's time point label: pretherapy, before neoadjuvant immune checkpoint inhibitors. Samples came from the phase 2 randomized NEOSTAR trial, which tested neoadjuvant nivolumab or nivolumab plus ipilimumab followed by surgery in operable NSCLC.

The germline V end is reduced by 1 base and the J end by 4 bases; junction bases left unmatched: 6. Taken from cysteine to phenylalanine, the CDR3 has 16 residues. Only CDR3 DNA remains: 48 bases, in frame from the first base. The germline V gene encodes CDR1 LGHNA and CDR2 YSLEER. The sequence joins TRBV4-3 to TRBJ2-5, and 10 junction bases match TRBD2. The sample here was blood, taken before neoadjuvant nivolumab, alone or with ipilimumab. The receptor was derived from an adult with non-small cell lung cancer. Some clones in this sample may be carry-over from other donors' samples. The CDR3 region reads CASSQGAGGPTETQYF. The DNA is TGCGCCAGCAGCCAAGGAGCGGGAGGGCCGACAGAGACCCAGTACTTC.